The TCR beta chain under discussion was sequenced for a study of identical twins. General study points: Excess sharing between twins was weaker in beta out-of-frame sequences.

TCRdb reprocessed the 5' RACE reads via MiXCR and lists one record per CDR3 protein. This sample yields about 890,000 distinct CDR3 sequences, of which around an eighth are seen a single time; around 1.6% belongs to the top ten. The CDR3 is 12 residues long. V lost 6 bases, J lost 7 bases, and 11 bases lay in between. Germline values: CDR1 SEHNR, CDR2 FQNEAQ (reference sequence). This clonotype was detected only a few times. Its target is not known. Separately, the same data were catalogued under a study of yellow fever vaccine responses in identical twins.

The sequenced material came from PBMCs. The TCR originated in a woman between 18 and 29 years old in good health. J is TRBJ2-3 and V is TRBV7-9; D assignment may be TRBD1 or TRBD2 (5 bases each). CDR3 sequence reads: CASSRDRHTQYF. The CDR3 DNA is TGTGCCAGCAGTAGGGACCGACATACGCAGTATTTT.